Shown below are 3 T cell receptor beta chains from a single sample sequenced in a study of cytomegalovirus exposure and HLA in healthy donors (dated by TCRdb to 2016 to 2017). The protocol used for the library was the immunoSEQ multiplex PCR assay. For the multiplex PCR, a mixture combining 60 forward primers for TCR Vbeta segments and 13 reverse primers for TCR Jbeta segments was used. TCRdb re-hosts the immuneACCESS table, in-frame sequences only. Its copies lack some clones; in the studies checked, an unresolved V gene accounts for under half of them, and the cause for the rest is not known. The sample table shows fewer than 200,000 clones, and more than 80% are seen once. 0.77% of the sample belongs to the ten largest clones. Sequences were obtained from PBMCs. The source is a woman aged 18-29 years in good health and CMV-seronegative.

J is TRBJ2-7 and V is TRBV19; 9 bases align to TRBD1. Germline assignment: CDR1 LNHDA and CDR2 SQIVND (reference sequence). V was clipped by 3 bases and J by 11 bases; unmatched bases: 8. The CDR3 has 13 residues. As DNA, the CDR3 is TGTGCCAGTAGTATTGGAGGGACAGGGATGAAGTACTTC. Translating it yields CASSIGGTGMKYF. The full variable domain, rest sourced from reference TRBV19 and TRBJ2-7, is DGGITQSPKYLFRKEGQNVTLSCEQNLNHDAMYWYRQDPGQGLRLIYYSQIVNDFQKGDIAEGYSVSREKKESFPLTVTSAQKNPTAFYLCASSIGGTGMKYFGPGTRLTVT.

V gene TRBV11-2 combines with J gene TRBJ1-1; D perhaps matches TRBD1 (6 bases). CDR3 length equals 14 residues. Germline V gene data show CDR1 as SGHAT and CDR2 as FQNNGV. The germline V and J ends were trimmed by 5 bases and 1 base, with 11 bases remaining between them. The CDR3 DNA sequence: TGTGCCAGCAGCGCGACAGGAGCGAACACTGAAGCTTTCTTT. This translates into CASSATGANTEAFF.

This chain uses TRBV15 with TRBJ2-5; 10 nucleotides align to TRBD1. The junction had 11 bases not matched to a gene; V was cut back by 8 bases and J by 11 bases. Germline-derived CDR1 and CDR2 are LNHNV and YYDKDF (reference sequence). CDR3 length: 13 amino acids. Here the CDR3 DNA reads TGTGCCACCGGGACAGGGGCTTTTCAGGGGCAGTACTTC. This sequence encodes CATGTGAFQGQYF. The full variable domain, completed using reference TRBV15 and TRBJ2-5, is DAMVIQNPRYQVTQFGKPVTLSCSQTLNHNVMYWYQQKSSQAPKLLFHYYDKDFNNEADTPDNFQSRRPNTSFCFLDIRSPGLGDTAMYLCATGTGAFQGQYFGPGTRLLVL.